These T cell receptor beta chains were read from a single sample in a study of cytomegalovirus exposure and HLA in healthy donors. The data were produced by immunoSEQ multiplex PCR, yet TCRdb's version contains in-frame clones alone and is incomplete. The sample holds 150,000 to 200,000 clones, roughly 86% seen once. Source material: PBMCs. All receptors derive from a woman aged 18-30 years in good health and CMV-seronegative. Both conserved end residues are part of each CDR3. A D gene is named only where the DNA matches it firmly. Size is stated for part of the rows, as once, few or many counts, or as a class when the clone is expanded.

V gene: TRBV11-2
clone size: -
CDR3 length: 15
D gene: TRBD2
J gene: TRBJ2-1
CDR3 protein: CASSDLAGPRKGQFF
CDR3 DNA: TGTGCCAGCAGCGACCTAGCGGGGCCCCGAAAGGGGCAGTTCTTC

V gene: TRBV6-1
clone size: -
CDR3 length: 15
D gene: TRBD2
J gene: TRBJ2-3
CDR3 protein: CASSVPAGGTDTQYF
CDR3 DNA: TGTGCCAGCAGTGTGCCCGCGGGGGGGACAGATACGCAGTATTTT

V gene: TRBV6-1
clone size: -
CDR3 length: 17
D gene: TRBD1
J gene: TRBJ2-5
CDR3 protein: CASSEARGQGPWETQYF
CDR3 DNA: TGTGCCAGCAGTGAAGCGCGTGGACAGGGGCCGTGGGAGACCCAGTACTTC

V gene: TRBV19
clone size: -
CDR3 length: 17
D gene: TRBD1
J gene: TRBJ1-2
CDR3 protein: CASSIGPGGLANYGYTF
CDR3 DNA: TGTGCCAGTAGTATAGGGCCAGGGGGCCTAGCTAACTATGGCTACACCTTC

V gene: TRBV6-1
clone size: -
CDR3 length: 12
D gene: -
J gene: TRBJ1-2
CDR3 protein: CASYGTNYGYTF
CDR3 DNA: TGTGCCAGTTACGGGACTAACTATGGCTACACCTTC

V gene: TRBV4-3
clone size: few
CDR3 length: 17
D gene: -
J gene: TRBJ2-1
CDR3 protein: CASSPSSATSSYNEQFF
CDR3 DNA: TGCGCCAGCAGCCCTAGCTCGGCGACGAGCTCCTACAATGAGCAGTTCTTC

V gene: TRBV2
clone size: few
CDR3 length: 10
D gene: -
J gene: TRBJ2-2
CDR3 protein: CASATGELFF
CDR3 DNA: TGTGCCAGCGCTACAGGGGAGCTGTTTTTT

V gene: TRBV6-5
clone size: -
CDR3 length: 14
D gene: -
J gene: TRBJ1-2
CDR3 protein: CASSYSGRGYGYTF
CDR3 DNA: TGTGCCAGCAGTTACTCAGGACGGGGCTATGGCTACACCTTC

V gene: TRBV2
clone size: -
CDR3 length: 13
D gene: -
J gene: TRBJ1-1
CDR3 protein: CASSGQGNTEAFF
CDR3 DNA: TGTGCCAGCAGTGGCCAGGGGAACACTGAAGCTTTCTTT

V gene: TRBV6-5
clone size: -
CDR3 length: 12
D gene: TRBD2
J gene: TRBJ2-7
CDR3 protein: CASSFAGDEQYF
CDR3 DNA: TGTGCCAGCAGCTTCGCGGGGGACGAGCAGTACTTC

V gene: TRBV30
clone size: once
CDR3 length: 13
D gene: TRBD1
J gene: TRBJ2-1
CDR3 protein: CASGTGGVSGQFF
CDR3 DNA: TGTGCCTCAGGGACAGGGGGCGTATCGGGGCAGTTCTTC

V gene: TRBV28
clone size: -
CDR3 length: 13
D gene: TRBD1
J gene: TRBJ1-5
CDR3 protein: CASAWTGRQPQHF
CDR3 DNA: TGTGCCAGCGCCTGGACAGGACGACAGCCCCAGCATTTT

V gene: TRBV30
clone size: once
CDR3 length: 13
D gene: -
J gene: TRBJ1-1
CDR3 protein: CAWGRGSNTEAFF
CDR3 DNA: TGTGCCTGGGGTAGGGGGAGTAACACTGAAGCTTTCTTT

V gene: TRBV14
clone size: -
CDR3 length: 16
D gene: TRBD1
J gene: TRBJ2-3
CDR3 protein: CASSQRFGQGEDTQYF
CDR3 DNA: TGTGCCAGCAGCCAACGGTTTGGACAGGGTGAAGATACGCAGTATTTT

V gene: TRBV6-6
clone size: -
CDR3 length: 15
D gene: -
J gene: TRBJ1-2
CDR3 protein: CASSYPRGRDYGYTF
CDR3 DNA: TGTGCCAGCAGTTACCCCAGAGGGAGGGACTATGGCTACACCTTC

V gene: TRBV4-3
clone size: -
CDR3 length: 17
D gene: -
J gene: TRBJ2-4
CDR3 protein: CASSQVPEVLAKNIQYF
CDR3 DNA: TGCGCCAGCAGCCAAGTACCCGAAGTACTAGCCAAAAACATTCAGTACTTC